Included here is one T cell receptor (beta chain) sequence, with context. The study assigned cohorts using participant-reported clinical history. Sequencing used immunoSEQ multiplex PCR; TCRdb keeps in-frame clones, though not all of them. The sample shows roughly 260,000 clones, approximately 83% of them seen only once. The record originates from a study of blood T cell repertoires in COVID-19. Across the study: The analysed material was cDNA or gDNA that came from T cells, B-cell-depleted T cells, or PBMCs.

The TCR sequence derives from a woman aged 45 to 65 who had recovered from COVID-19. The specimen sequenced was PBMCs or T cells enriched from blood (not recorded which).

The CDR3: CASSYGLMNTEAFF. The CDR3, as DNA: TGTGCCAGCAGTTATGGCCTTATGAACACTGAAGCTTTCTTT. The rearrangement links TRBV6-5 to TRBJ1-1; D ambiguous. CDR3 length: 14 amino acids. Germline-derived CDR1 and CDR2 are MNHEY and SVGAGI. Trimming shortened V by 3 bases and J by 0 bases, and 8 bases separated the two germline ends.